This paragraph covers one TCR beta chain sequence. V was pared by 3 bases and J by 8 bases, with 10 bases between. Germline V gene sequence: CDR1 SGHAT, CDR2 FQNNGV. This CDR3 comprises 12 residues. The data originate from a study of blood T cell repertoires in COVID-19. As for the study in general: Acute and convalescent COVID-19 samples came from the United States, Italy and Spain. Nucleic acid was either cDNA or gDNA, and it came from T cells, B-cell-depleted T cells, or PBMCs.

Seattle's cohort entered during active infection and was followed longitudinally. As handled by the study authors: For nucleated cells, counts were estimated from reference gene primer amplification. Sequencing was performed with immunoSEQ multiplex PCR; in TCRdb, only in-frame clones are kept and a portion is missing. V and J calls and clone size come straight from that table; D and trimming were deduced from the DNA. The data contain 200,000 to 300,000 clones, roughly 86% of them seen just once; the ten biggest clones take up approximately 5%. The sequence was collected from a woman older than 75 with COVID-19, enrolled during active disease. The sample taken for sequencing was peripheral blood. The chain carries TRBV11-2 and TRBJ1-2; perhaps TRBD1 as D (5 bases). The CDR3 nucleotides are TGTGCCAGCAGCTTGACAGATCGCGGCTACACCTTC. It yields the protein CASSLTDRGYTF.